This T cell receptor beta chain was identified during a study of cytomegalovirus exposure and HLA in healthy donors. Whole-study context: Prior work identified 95 million to 120 million unique TCR beta sequences in 190 million or so T cells.

The PCR was carried out with 60 Vbeta primers and 13 Jbeta primers. Generated by immunoSEQ multiplex PCR, the TCRdb table keeps only in-frame clones and is missing some. This table holds 200,000 to 250,000 clones, under 85% found once. Worth noting for this clone: Antigen: not known.

Study-wide results and caveats: Later analysis identified about 17,000 TCR beta sequences associated with HLA alleles, using a false discovery rate threshold of 0.05. Earlier results showed most TCR beta V segments being productive about 87% or about 30% of the time. Among donors in an Asian-associated ancestry cluster, a later analysis reportedly found fewer N-insertions than the approximately 700-donor mean.

V lost 0 bases, J lost 7 bases, and 8 bases stayed unmatched. The V gene's germline CDR1 is SGDLS and CDR2 YYNGEE. This CDR3 has 15 amino acids. V is TRBV9 and J is TRBJ2-3, with 7 bases fitting TRBD2. Material for sequencing was PBMCs. This clonotype originated in a man aged 50 to 59 in good health and CMV-seronegative. The CDR3 loop is CASSVGGGSKYTQYF. DNA of the CDR3: TGTGCCAGCAGCGTAGGGGGCGGGAGTAAGTATACGCAGTATTTT. The whole variable domain, filled in from reference TRBV9 and TRBJ2-3, reads DSGVTQTPKHLITATGQRVTLRCSPRSGDLSVYWYQQSLDQGLQFLIQYYNGEERAKGNILERFSAQQFPDLHSELNLSSLELGDSALYFCASSVGGGSKYTQYFGPGTRLTVL.